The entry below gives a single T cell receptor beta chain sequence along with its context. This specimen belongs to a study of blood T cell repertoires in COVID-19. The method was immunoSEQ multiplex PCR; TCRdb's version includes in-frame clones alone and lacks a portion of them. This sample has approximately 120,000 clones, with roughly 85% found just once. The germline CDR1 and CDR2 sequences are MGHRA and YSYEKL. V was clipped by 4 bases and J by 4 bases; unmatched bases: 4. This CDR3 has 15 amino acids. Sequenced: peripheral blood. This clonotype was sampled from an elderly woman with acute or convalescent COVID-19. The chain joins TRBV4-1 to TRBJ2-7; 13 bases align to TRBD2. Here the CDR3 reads CASSRGTSGEYEQYV. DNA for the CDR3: TGCGCCAGCAGCCGAGGGACTAGCGGGGAGTACGAGCAGTACGTC.